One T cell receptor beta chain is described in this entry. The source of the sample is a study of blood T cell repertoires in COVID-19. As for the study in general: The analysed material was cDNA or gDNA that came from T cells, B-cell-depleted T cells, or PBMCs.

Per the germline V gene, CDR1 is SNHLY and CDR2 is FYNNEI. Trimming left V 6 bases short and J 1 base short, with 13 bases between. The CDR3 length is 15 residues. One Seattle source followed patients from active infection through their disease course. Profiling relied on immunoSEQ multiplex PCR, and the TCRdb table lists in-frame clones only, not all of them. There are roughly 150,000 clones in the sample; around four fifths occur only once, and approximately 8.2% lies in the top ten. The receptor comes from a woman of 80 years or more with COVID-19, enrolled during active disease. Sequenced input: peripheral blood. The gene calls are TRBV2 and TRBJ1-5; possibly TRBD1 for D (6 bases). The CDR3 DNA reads TGTGCCAGCAGCGCCTGGACAGCGAGCAATCAGCCCCAGCATTTT. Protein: CASSAWTASNQPQHF.